The rows below give T cell receptor beta chains drawn from one sample of a study of cytomegalovirus exposure and HLA in healthy donors. Repertoires were generated with immunoSEQ multiplex PCR, while TCRdb's copy carries only in-frame clones and drops some. The table records 130,000 to 150,000 clones, nearly 80% of them present only once. Source material: PBMCs. The source is a male donor in good health and CMV-seronegative. Each CDR3 is given with its conserved first and last residue. A D gene is named only where the DNA matches it firmly. Some rows have no size entry. The others give once, few or many, or a class for an expanded clone.

j_gene	v_gene	len	abundance	d_gene	CDR3aa	CDR3nt
TRBJ2-5	TRBV5-4	13	.	.	CASSFSGRETQYF	TGTGCCAGCAGCTTTAGTGGGAGAGAGACCCAGTACTTC
TRBJ1-5	TRBV11-2	14	.	.	CASSPTAGLHPQHF	TGTGCCAGCAGCCCGACGGCGGGATTGCATCCCCAGCATTTT
TRBJ1-2	TRBV11-2	16	.	TRBD1	CASSSPDRAGGYGYTF	TGTGCCAGCAGCAGCCCCGACAGGGCAGGAGGCTATGGCTACACCTTC
TRBJ2-7	TRBV4-1	15	.	TRBD1	CASSHPGQGRYEQYF	TGCGCCAGCAGCCACCCGGGACAGGGGAGGTACGAGCAGTACTTC
TRBJ2-7	TRBV29-1	13	.	.	CSVEEAGKYEQYF	TGCAGCGTTGAAGAGGCAGGGAAGTACGAGCAGTACTTC
TRBJ1-5	TRBV4-3	16	.	.	CASSQRGGSGIQPQHF	TGCGCCAGCAGCCAACGAGGGGGGAGCGGGATTCAGCCCCAGCATTTT
TRBJ1-4	TRBV27	15	.	TRBD1	CASSLSRSGGLKLFF	TGTGCCAGCAGTTTATCGAGGTCAGGGGGCCTAAAACTGTTTTTT
TRBJ2-7	TRBV15	13	.	TRBD2	CATRRDYSYEQYF	TGTGCCACCCGCCGGGACTACTCCTACGAGCAGTACTTC
TRBJ1-5	TRBV7-6	17	.	.	CASSSDPGPSSDQPQHF	TGTGCCAGCAGCTCCGACCCCGGACCTAGTAGCGATCAGCCCCAGCATTTT
TRBJ2-1	TRBV14	15	.	.	CASSLIGQSRNEQFF	TGTGCCAGCAGCCTGATCGGACAGTCGAGGAATGAGCAGTTCTTC
TRBJ2-3	TRBV10-3	16	.	.	CAISDVTGLGTDTQYF	TGTGCCATCAGCGACGTGACAGGCTTAGGCACAGATACGCAGTATTTT
TRBJ1-1	TRBV4-3	13	.	TRBD1	CASSQDRGTEAFF	TGCGCCAGCAGCCAAGACAGGGGGACTGAAGCTTTCTTT
TRBJ1-2	TRBV4-1	15	.	TRBD1	CASSQEGQGAGGYTF	TGCGCCAGCAGCCAAGAAGGACAGGGGGCAGGTGGCTACACCTTC
TRBJ2-7	TRBV6-5	14	.	.	CASSPIQGHYEQYF	TGTGCCAGCAGTCCCATCCAGGGCCACTACGAGCAGTACTTC
TRBJ2-1	TRBV5-4	15	.	TRBD2	CASSPTSGAHNEQFF	TGTGCCAGCAGCCCGACTAGCGGGGCCCACAATGAGCAGTTCTTC
TRBJ2-7	TRBV25-1	12	medium-sized	.	CASRSRVYEQYF	TGTGCCAGCCGCTCCAGGGTCTACGAGCAGTACTTC
TRBJ1-2	TRBV30	15	.	.	CAWSVFGGQLRGYTF	TGTGCCTGGAGTGTATTTGGCGGACAGTTAAGAGGCTACACCTTC
TRBJ2-5	TRBV2	15	.	TRBD2	CASSEGRGGEETQYF	TGTGCCAGCAGTGAGGGTCGCGGGGGGGAAGAGACCCAGTACTTC
TRBJ1-2	TRBV7-9	13	.	.	CASSLGSRDGYTF	TGTGCCAGCAGCTTAGGGTCCCGAGATGGCTACACCTTC
TRBJ1-1	TRBV5-4	17	.	.	CASSPSRGRILNTEAFF	TGTGCCAGCAGCCCCTCCAGGGGTCGGATCTTGAACACTGAAGCTTTCTTT
TRBJ2-2	TRBV5-6	15	once	.	CASSLLYGFTGELFF	TGTGCCAGCAGCTTGCTGTACGGTTTCACCGGGGAGCTGTTTTTT
TRBJ2-1	TRBV27	12	.	.	CASNFEAVEQFF	TGTGCCAGCAATTTCGAAGCCGTCGAGCAGTTCTTC
TRBJ1-4	TRBV7-6	15	.	.	CASSLGMEESEKLFF	TGTGCCAGCAGCTTAGGTATGGAGGAGAGTGAAAAACTGTTTTTT
TRBJ2-5	TRBV5-4	14	once	.	CASSLGTYQETQYF	TGTGCCAGCAGCTTGGGGACTTATCAAGAGACCCAGTACTTC
TRBJ1-1	TRBV7-9	13	few	.	CASSFGRATEAFF	TGTGCCAGCAGCTTTGGGCGGGCCACTGAAGCTTTCTTT
TRBJ1-6	TRBV28	18	.	TRBD1	CASSLLGELDRGYSPLHF	TGTGCCAGCAGTTTACTGGGCGAACTTGACAGGGGGTATTCACCCCTCCACTTT
TRBJ2-6	TRBV27	14	.	.	CASSWTAGANVLTF	TGTGCCAGCAGTTGGACAGCTGGGGCCAACGTCCTGACTTTC
TRBJ1-4	TRBV6-5	13	.	TRBD1	CASRGTGTPVVFF	TGTGCCAGCCGCGGGACAGGGACCCCAGTGGTGTTTTTT
TRBJ2-7	TRBV5-6	13	.	.	CASSLGSYYEQYF	TGTGCCAGCAGCTTGGGTAGTTACTACGAGCAGTACTTC
TRBJ1-2	TRBV5-4	16	.	TRBD1	CASSFLGQGGHYGYTF	TGTGCCAGCAGCTTTCTCGGGCAGGGGGGACACTATGGCTACACCTTC
TRBJ1-2	TRBV7-9	13	.	TRBD1	CASRSTGGSGYTF	TGTGCCAGCAGGTCTACAGGGGGAAGTGGCTACACCTTC
TRBJ2-3	TRBV6-4	13	.	.	CASSDAATDTQYF	TGTGCCAGCAGTGACGCGGCGACAGATACGCAGTATTTT
TRBJ1-2	TRBV5-4	13	once	.	CASSLVHVPGYTF	TGTGCCAGCAGCTTGGTACACGTACCGGGCTACACCTTC
TRBJ1-5	TRBV7-8	14	.	TRBD1	CASSLRTGGQPQHF	TGTGCCAGCAGCTTAAGAACAGGGGGTCAGCCCCAGCATTTT
TRBJ2-1	TRBV20-1	10	.	.	CSAYYNEQFF	TGCAGTGCCTACTACAATGAGCAGTTCTTC
TRBJ2-3	TRBV15	13	few	.	CATSRDGRDTQYF	TGTGCCACCAGCAGAGATGGGAGGGATACGCAGTATTTT
TRBJ1-1	TRBV28	18	.	.	CASSPMENRRYMNTEAFF	TGTGCCAGCAGTCCGATGGAAAACAGGCGATATATGAACACTGAAGCTTTCTTT
TRBJ1-5	TRBV10-2	17	.	TRBD1	CASRADRGDNSNQPQHF	TGCGCCAGCAGGGCGGACAGGGGTGATAATAGCAATCAGCCCCAGCATTTT
TRBJ1-4	TRBV27	14	.	.	CASRRGGRSEKLFF	TGTGCCAGCCGACGGGGGGGGAGAAGTGAAAAACTGTTTTTT
TRBJ2-6	TRBV9	15	.	.	CASSVSVSGANVLTF	TGTGCCAGCAGCGTGTCCGTCTCTGGGGCCAACGTCCTGACTTTC
TRBJ2-3	TRBV29-1	12	.	TRBD2	CSSTSGTDTQYF	TGCAGCTCCACTAGCGGCACAGATACGCAGTATTTT
TRBJ2-1	TRBV27	14	.	.	CASSLSWNQGIIFF	TGTGCCAGCAGTTTATCATGGAACCAGGGAATCATTTTCTTC
TRBJ2-1	TRBV7-3	16	once	.	CASSFGRRGGGGEQFF	TGTGCCAGCAGCTTTGGTAGGAGGGGGGGAGGGGGTGAGCAGTTCTTC
TRBJ1-4	TRBV2	24	.	TRBD1	CASSEPRGNSGLGKTQEMFEKLFF	TGTGCCAGCAGTGAACCCAGGGGGAATTCTGGATTGGGTAAAACGCAGGAAATGTTCGAAAAACTGTTTTTT
TRBJ2-5	TRBV7-2	12	.	.	CASSLTRETQYF	TGTGCCAGCAGCTTGACTCGGGAGACCCAGTACTTC
TRBJ1-2	TRBV27	14	.	TRBD1	CASSSYGTGNGYTF	TGTGCCAGCAGTTCGTACGGGACAGGGAACGGCTACACCTTC
TRBJ1-2	TRBV19	13	.	.	CASSIEFHSGYTF	TGTGCCAGTAGTATCGAGTTTCATTCTGGCTACACCTTC
TRBJ2-1	TRBV7-2	12	.	TRBD2	CASSLIRGGQFF	TGTGCCAGCAGCTTAATCCGGGGGGGCCAGTTCTTC
TRBJ2-7	TRBV4-3	16	.	TRBD2	CASSQAFGGSSYEQYF	TGCGCCAGCAGCCAAGCCTTCGGCGGGAGCTCCTACGAGCAGTACTTC
TRBJ1-2	TRBV23-1	18	.	TRBD1	CASSQPRRGQGADYGYTF	TGCGCCAGCAGTCAACCTCGTCGGGGGCAGGGGGCCGACTATGGCTACACCTTC
TRBJ1-2	TRBV4-1	17	.	.	CASSQVDLVGSTGGYTF	TGCGCCAGCAGCCAAGTTGATTTGGTGGGTTCGACGGGGGGCTACACCTTC
TRBJ2-7	TRBV28	13	.	.	CASRNPGIYEQYF	TGTGCCAGCCGAAATCCGGGAATCTACGAGCAGTACTTC
TRBJ2-6	TRBV6-4	19	.	TRBD1	CASSDSIVYGQAGANVLTF	TGTGCCAGCAGTGACTCTATAGTCTATGGACAGGCTGGGGCCAACGTCCTGACTTTC
TRBJ1-2	TRBV28	12	.	.	CASRRQRYGYTF	TGTGCCAGCAGACGCCAGCGCTATGGCTACACCTTC
TRBJ2-1	TRBV9	15	once	TRBD2	CASSDGGGSINEQFF	TGTGCCAGCAGCGACGGCGGGGGTTCTATCAATGAGCAGTTCTTC
TRBJ2-3	TRBV7-2	14	.	.	CASSEGGAADTQYF	TGTGCCAGCAGCGAAGGGGGGGCCGCAGATACGCAGTATTTT
TRBJ1-5	TRBV6-4	13	.	.	CASVGKPYQPQHF	TGTGCCAGCGTCGGGAAGCCCTATCAGCCCCAGCATTTT
TRBJ2-1	TRBV5-6	15	few	TRBD2	CASSLGALAGDEQFF	TGTGCCAGCAGCTTGGGAGCTTTAGCGGGGGATGAGCAGTTCTTC